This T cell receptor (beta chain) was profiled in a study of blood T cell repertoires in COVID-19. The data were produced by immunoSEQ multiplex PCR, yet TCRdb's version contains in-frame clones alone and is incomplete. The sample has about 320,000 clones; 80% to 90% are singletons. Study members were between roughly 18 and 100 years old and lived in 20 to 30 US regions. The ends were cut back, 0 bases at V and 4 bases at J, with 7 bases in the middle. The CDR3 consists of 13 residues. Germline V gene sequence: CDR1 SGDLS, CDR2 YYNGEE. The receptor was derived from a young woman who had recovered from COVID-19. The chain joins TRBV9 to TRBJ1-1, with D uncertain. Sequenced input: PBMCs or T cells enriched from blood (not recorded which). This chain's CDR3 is CASSVESSTEAFF. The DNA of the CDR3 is TGTGCCAGCAGCGTAGAAAGCTCCACTGAAGCTTTCTTT.